This TCR beta chain stems from a study of T cell responses to AZD1222 COVID-19 vaccine. This clone was picked up one time. Its antigen remains unidentified. Some clones are missing from TCRdb's copy, which holds only in-frame ones; the method was immunoSEQ multiplex PCR. The sample consists of 73,000 or so clones, 70% to 90% of them appearing once. Germline CDR1 and CDR2: SGHNT and YYREEE (reference sequence). Deletions cut 4 bases from V and 5 bases from J, with 13 bases between. This CDR3 comprises 15 residues. Findings and caveats of the study: With two AZD1222 doses given, Spike-specific TCR breadth and depth both rose. Repertoire sampling happened only post peak T cell response. The reported proportion of spike-specific TCRs targeting unmutated variant regions was nearly half. A mostly white British donor set with more females was recruited, and clonal diversity was possibly underestimated.

The rearrangement links TRBV5-4 to TRBJ1-6; tentative D call: TRBD1 (6 bases). Sequencing used peripheral blood, obtained on day 0 of AZD1222 vaccination. The TCR originated in an adult in good health. Here the CDR3 reads CASSPAGVHNSPLHF. The CDR3 DNA is TGTGCCAGCAGCCCGGCAGGGGTGCATAATTCACCCCTCCACTTT.